These 24 T cell receptor beta chains came from one sample sequenced in a study of response to subunit inactivated influenza vaccine (dated by TCRdb to between 2017 and 2018). Libraries came from RT-PCR. Instrument on record: Illumina HiSeq 2500. The public reads were reprocessed in TCRdb via fastp at Q25 and MiXCR, keeping in-frame beta chains. CDR3 protein sequences are deduplicated, and each keeps its most common genes and DNA. In all, the sample holds some 500,000 distinct CDR3 sequences, and about 25% of those were seen once. 1.5% to 2% of the sample belongs to the ten largest clones. The source was CD4+ T cells sorted from PBMCs, collected less than 6 days after vaccination. These receptors were taken from a man over 45 who received an inactivated influenza vaccine. Donor details come from another sample of the same person, matched by shared clones.

V gene TRBV2 combines with J gene TRBJ1-5; 9 nucleotides align to TRBD1. This CDR3 has 15 amino acids. V lost 6 bases, J lost 7 bases, and 10 bases stayed unmatched. Germline V gene sequence: CDR1 SNHLY, CDR2 FYNNEI. CDR3: CASRPGQGTGQPQHF. CDR3 DNA sequence: TGTGCCAGCAGACCCGGACAGGGGACAGGCCAGCCCCAGCATTTT.

This clonotype was seen only once. The V and J genes are TRBV4-1 and TRBJ2-7; the match to TRBD2 covers 10 bases. The trim removed 2 bases at V and 3 bases at J, leaving 4 bases unmatched. Germline assignment: CDR1 MGHRA and CDR2 YSYEKL. CDR3 length equals 15 residues. The CDR3 DNA is TGCGCCAGCAGCCAACCACTAGCGGGGATCTACGAGCAGTACTTC. Translating gives CASSQPLAGIYEQYF.

The chain uses TRBV20-1 and TRBJ2-6; D not resolved. Germline-derived CDR1 and CDR2 are DFQATT and SNEGSKA (reference sequence). CDR3 length equals 17 residues. This CDR3 is CKALWAESCSGANVLTF. The CDR3 region has the DNA TGCAAAGCTCTATGGGCCGAATCCTGCTCTGGGGCCAACGTCCTGACTTTC.

The chain links TRBV6-2 or TRBV6-3 to TRBJ2-1, with 8 positions matching TRBD2. CDR1 and CDR2 from the germline V gene are MNHEY and SVGEGT. This CDR3 comprises 16 residues. The ends lost 2 bases at V and 7 bases at J; junction bases unmatched: 10. CDR3 DNA sequence: TGTGCCAGCAGTTACATCGGGGGGGTGCCCCCTAATGAGCAGTTCTTC. It encodes CASSYIGGVPPNEQFF.

The chain is built from TRBV29-1 and TRBJ2-5; D unclear. This CDR3 spans 14 amino acids. Germline CDR1 reads SQVTM; CDR2 reads ANQGSEA. With 0 bases removed from V and 5 bases from J, the gap between germline ends came to 13 bases. Here the CDR3 reads CSVEDRKRRETQYF. CDR3 coding DNA: TGCAGCGTTGAAGATAGGAAAAGGCGGGAGACCCAGTACTTC.

This clonotype has only a few counts. The chain uses TRBV7-2 and TRBJ1-1, with 8 bases matching TRBD1. Germline V CDR1 and CDR2: SGHTA, FQGNSA. This CDR3 contains 16 residues. Trimming cost V 4 bases and J 5 bases; bases outside gene matches: 12. The CDR3 nucleotides read TGTGCCAGCAGCTCCAACAAGGACAGGGTGGTGACTGAAGCTTTCTTT. Translating it yields CASSSNKDRVVTEAFF.

The rearrangement uses TRBV19 and TRBJ2-2; D may be TRBD1 (6 bases). The germline V gene has CDR1 LNHDA and CDR2 SQIVND (reference sequence). The CDR3 totals 15 residues. Trimming left V 1 base short and J 3 bases short, with 9 bases between. CDR3 in amino acids: CASSIVTGYTGELFF. CDR3 DNA sequence: TGTGCCAGTAGTATAGTAACAGGGTACACCGGGGAGCTGTTTTTT.

The V call is TRBV6-5, the J call TRBJ2-7; 8 nucleotides line up with TRBD1. The germline gives CDR1 MNHEY, CDR2 SVGAGI. The CDR3 has 15 residues. The junction had 7 bases not matched to a gene; V was cut back by 4 bases and J by 2 bases. The CDR3 nucleotides are TGTGCCAGCAGTTCACCGGACAGGGCCGCCTACGAGCAGTACTTC. Translating gives CASSSPDRAAYEQYF.

This clonotype was seen only a few times. The chain has TRBV20-1 and TRBJ2-7; 14 bases are a match to TRBD2. The CDR3 runs to 15 residues. The J segment lost 9 bases and the V segment lost 0 bases, leaving 7 bases of the junction unmatched. The germline V gene encodes CDR1 DFQATT and CDR2 SNEGSKA (reference sequence). The CDR3 here is CSARDQGTSGRGQYF. The CDR3 bases are TGCAGTGCTAGAGATCAGGGGACTAGCGGGAGAGGGCAGTACTTC.

This clonotype was observed a few times. The gene calls are TRBV5-5 and TRBJ2-1; TRBD2 agrees at 13 bases. The CDR3 runs 18 residues. Trimming took 4 bases from V and 2 from J; bases not matched to a gene: 9. Germline V gives CDR1 SGHKS, CDR2 YYEKEE (reference sequence). The CDR3 is CASSVGLAGVLTYNEQFF. The CDR3 nucleotides are TGTGCCAGCAGCGTTGGACTAGCGGGAGTATTGACCTACAATGAGCAGTTCTTC. The full variable domain, completed using reference TRBV5-5 and TRBJ2-1, is DAGVTQSPTHLIKTRGQQVTLRCSPISGHKSVSWYQQVLGQGPQFIFQYYEKEERGRGNFPDRFSARQFPNYSSELNVNALLLGDSALYLCASSVGLAGVLTYNEQFFGPGTRLTVL.

J is TRBJ2-7 and V is TRBV6-1; TRBD1 might be the D (6 bases). Between the trimmed V and J ends, which lost 6 bases and 1 base, there was a span of 10 bases. The CDR3 is 13 amino acids. Germline V gene data show CDR1 as MNHNS and CDR2 as SASEGT. The CDR3 DNA reads as TGTGCCAGCAGCAGACAGGTTTCCTACGAGCAGTACTTC. Residues: CASSRQVSYEQYF.

The sample holds a few counts of this clonotype. The chain uses TRBV5-6 and TRBJ1-1, with a possible D match to TRBD1 (5 bases). The CDR3 loop spans 15 amino acids. Germline assignment: CDR1 SGHDT and CDR2 YYEEEE. V lost 3 bases and J 8 bases, leaving 20 bases between the germline ends. The chain's CDR3 is CASSWGPGPEGEAFF. The CDR3 DNA reads TGTGCCAGCAGCTGGGGCCCGGGGCCGGAGGGAGAAGCTTTCTTT.

This chain uses TRBV29-1 with TRBJ2-7, with 7 bases identical to TRBD1. This CDR3 has 12 amino acids. V lost 6 bases and J lost 7; bases outside the gene matches: 9. CDR1 is SQVTM and CDR2 is ANQGSEA in the germline V gene. CDR3 bases: TGCAGCGTACGGACAGGAAGAGTGGAGCAGTACTTC. It yields the protein CSVRTGRVEQYF.

This clonotype was seen a few times. V gene TRBV20-1 combines with J gene TRBJ1-2; D gene unclear. Germline assignment: CDR1 DFQATT and CDR2 SNEGSKA (reference sequence). Trimming pared 8 bases from V and 3 bases from J, leaving 13 bases between. CDR3 length: 12 residues. The CDR3 sequence: CSSPREDYGYTF. The CDR3 nucleotides read TGCAGTTCCCCGAGGGAGGACTATGGCTACACCTTC.

The rearrangement joins TRBV3-1 to TRBJ2-6; D ambiguous. The CDR3 runs 15 residues. Germline loops: CDR1 LGHDT, CDR2 YNNKEL (reference sequence). Trimming left V 2 bases short and J 0 bases short, with 5 bases between. CDR3 bases: TGTGCCAGCAGCCAACCACCCTCTGGGGCCAACGTCCTGACTTTC. Protein sequence: CASSQPPSGANVLTF.

The V and J genes are TRBV29-1 and TRBJ2-6; no reliable D call. Trimming left V 4 bases short and J 2 bases short, with 9 bases between. CDR3 length: 14 amino acids. In germline, CDR1 is SQVTM, CDR2 ANQGSEA. The CDR3 reads CSVVWPPGANVLTF. CDR3 sequence (DNA): TGCAGCGTTGTCTGGCCCCCTGGGGCCAACGTCCTGACTTTC.

The V gene is TRBV4-2, the J gene TRBJ2-7, with no clear D. Germline V lookup: CDR1 LGHNA, CDR2 YNFKEQ. The V and J ends lost 1 base and 0 bases respectively, with 10 bases between them. The CDR3 consists of 15 residues. Here the CDR3 reads CASSQGASHSYEQYF. The CDR3 DNA sequence: TGTGCCAGCAGCCAAGGGGCGTCCCACTCCTACGAGCAGTACTTC.

The chain joins TRBV7-9 to TRBJ2-7; D might be TRBD1 (6 bases). Trimming cost V 1 base and J 2 bases, with 15 bases left between them. There are 16 residues in the CDR3. Looked up from germline, CDR1 is SEHNR and CDR2 is FQNEAQ (reference sequence). CDR3 nucleotide sequence: TGTGCCAGCAGCTTAGGTAGGGCCAGGGGAGCCTACGAGCAGTACTTC. Protein product: CASSLGRARGAYEQYF.

The CDR3 DNA follows: TGTGCCAGCAGAGGACAGGGGGCGTCTCGGGGCTACACCTTC. It specifies CASRGQGASRGYTF. The chain has TRBV27 and TRBJ1-2; 11 bases align to TRBD1. The germline CDR1 and CDR2 sequences are MNHEY and SMNVEV (reference sequence). This CDR3 has 14 residues. The J segment lost 8 bases and the V segment lost 6 bases, leaving 8 bases of the junction unmatched.

Only a few counts were recorded for this clonotype. The J gene is TRBJ1-1, the V gene TRBV20-1; no clear D. CDR1 is DFQATT and CDR2 is SNEGSKA in the germline V gene (reference sequence). Trimming removed 2 bases from V and 4 bases from J, with 11 bases in between. The CDR3 spans 13 residues. Written as DNA, the CDR3 is TGCAGTGCTAGAACGCCAGTGGGCACTGAAGCTTTCTTT. Protein sequence: CSARTPVGTEAFF.

The chain has TRBV20-1 and TRBJ2-3; 10 bases align to TRBD2. Germline CDR1 and CDR2: DFQATT and SNEGSKA (reference sequence). Trimming took 5 bases from V and 9 from J; bases not matched to a gene: 2. The CDR3 runs to 11 residues. CDR3 bases: TGCAGTGCTCAGACTAGCGGGACGCAGTATTTT. This codes for CSAQTSGTQYF.

This clonotype was seen many times. Mismatch with germline at one junction end may stem from a read error. V gene TRBV12-3 or TRBV12-4 combines with J gene TRBJ2-6; D unclear. This CDR3 region has 15 residues. CDR3 DNA: TGTGCCAGCAGCTTAGGCTTCTCTGGGGCCAACGTCCTGACTTTC. This encodes CASSLGFSGANVLTF.

V usage is TRBV7-2 and J usage is TRBJ1-1; 9 bases map to TRBD1. Trimming removed 4 bases from V and 6 bases from J; junction bases left unmatched: 6. Germline V gene lookup returns CDR1 SGHTA and CDR2 FQGNSA. CDR3 length: 14 residues. CDR3 residues: CASSSRQGGAEAFF. Here the CDR3 DNA reads TGTGCCAGCAGCTCCAGACAGGGGGGCGCTGAAGCTTTCTTT. Together with reference TRBV7-2 and TRBJ1-1, the CDR3 gives the full variable domain: GAGVSQSPSNKVTEKGKDVELRCDPISGHTALYWYRQSLGQGLEFLIYFQGNSAPDKSGLPSDRFSAERTGGSVSTLTIQRTQQEDSAVYLCASSSRQGGAEAFFGQGTRLTVV.

This chain joins TRBV20-1 and TRBJ2-3, with TRBD2 as a possible D gene (7 bases). The CDR3 runs to 13 residues. The V gene's germline CDR1 is DFQATT and CDR2 SNEGSKA (reference sequence). CDR3 protein: CTTGGARADTQYF. The CDR3 bases are TGCACCACTGGGGGGGCGAGGGCAGATACGCAGTATTTT.